This T cell receptor beta chain is from a study of CD8+ T cells in alopecia areata. Germline trimming cut 0 bases from V and 3 bases from J; bases unmatched to any gene: 1. Germline-derived CDR1 and CDR2 are LGHNA and YSLEER. The CDR3 runs to 15 residues. Sequencing templates came from extracted RNA that was reverse transcribed into cDNA. The data were produced by immunoSEQ multiplex PCR, yet TCRdb's version contains in-frame clones alone and is incomplete. The data hold around 180,000 clones, with roughly 70% observed a single time. As for treatment: oral pan-JAK inhibitor, 5-10 mg twice daily. Peripheral blood and lesional scalp punch biopsies came from alopecia areata patients.

The chain links TRBV4-3 to TRBJ2-5; 10 bases line up with TRBD1. Sequencing was performed on CD4+ T cells sorted from blood, taken around week 50, from a patient treated with tofacitinib. The TCR comes from a human donor with alopecia areata. The CDR3 DNA follows: TGCGCCAGCAGCCAAGACGGACAGGGGGAAGAGACCCAGTACTTC. It is translated as CASSQDGQGEETQYF.